These T cell receptor beta chains were read from a single sample in a study of identifying expanded T cells in peripheral blood. Using immunoSEQ multiplex PCR, the repertoire was profiled, and TCRdb retains in-frame clones only, with some absent. This table has about 100,000 clones, 80% to 90% appearing once. The sequencing sample was made of blood. Receptor source: a person aged 18 to 75 in good health. Both conserved end residues are part of each CDR3. The D gene is left open where the match is weak. Size is omitted from some rows. Given values are once, few, many or a class for expanded clones.

v_call	cdr3_length	j_call	d_call	clone_size	cdr3_aa	cdr3_nt
TRBV5-6	16	TRBJ1-6	-	once	CASSLVGSPYNSPLHF	TGTGCCAGCAGCTTGGTGGGCAGCCCCTATAATTCACCCCTCCACTTT
TRBV5-4	13	TRBJ1-2	-	-	CASSLDSSWGYTF	TGTGCCAGCAGCTTGGACAGCTCCTGGGGCTACACCTTC
TRBV5-1	13	TRBJ1-2	-	-	CTSSLAPNYGYTF	TGCACCAGCAGCTTGGCGCCCAACTATGGCTACACCTTC
TRBV5-1	18	TRBJ1-1	-	-	CASSFKNRAGKGNTEAFF	TGCGCCAGCAGCTTTAAGAATCGGGCAGGGAAAGGGAACACTGAAGCTTTCTTT
TRBV29-1	11	TRBJ1-2	-	-	CSVEREGQTMF	TGCAGCGTTGAGAGAGAAGGACAGACTATGTTC
TRBV29-1	13	TRBJ1-2	-	few	CSVASNSNYGYTF	TGCAGCGTTGCCAGCAACAGTAACTATGGCTACACCTTC
TRBV4-2	13	TRBJ1-1	-	-	CASSLSGQPEAFF	TGTGCCAGCAGCCTCTCCGGACAGCCTGAAGCTTTCTTT
TRBV29-1	12	TRBJ1-1	TRBD1	few	CSVQGQGMVAFF	TGCAGCGTACAGGGACAGGGGATGGTGGCTTTCTTT
TRBV5-1	15	TRBJ1-2	TRBD1	-	CASSLDRGADYGYTF	TGCGCCAGCAGCTTGGACAGGGGGGCCGACTATGGCTACACCTTC
TRBV4-3	12	TRBJ2-1	-	-	CASSQGGGVQFF	TGCGCCAGCAGCCAAGGAGGCGGGGTTCAGTTCTTC
TRBV29-1	14	TRBJ2-1	TRBD2	-	CSVVGEGRYNEQFF	TGCAGCGTTGTGGGGGAGGGCCGGTACAATGAGCAGTTCTTC
TRBV5-4	17	TRBJ1-6	TRBD1	-	CASSRTTRTGGQSPLHF	TGTGCCAGCAGCCGCACCACCAGGACAGGGGGCCAATCACCCCTCCACTTT